This TCR beta chain derives from a study of blood T cell repertoires in COVID-19. Repertoires were generated with immunoSEQ multiplex PCR, while TCRdb's copy carries only in-frame clones and drops some. The table has over 150,000 clones, over 80% seen once; the top ten hold about 7.1%. Seattle researchers signed up patients amid active infection and tracked them longitudinally. This clone has only a few counts. The source of this sequence is a woman in her 70s with COVID-19, enrolled during active disease. Sequencing input: peripheral blood.

In DNA, the CDR3 is TGTGCCAGCAGCGTAGACTTCGGGGGTCTAGCCAAAAACATTCAGTACTTC. It encodes CASSVDFGGLAKNIQYF. J is TRBJ2-4 and V is TRBV4-2, with D possibly matching TRBD2 (6 bases). From germline, CDR1 is LGHNA and CDR2 YNFKEQ. V was pared by 5 bases and J by 0 bases, with 17 bases between. CDR3 length: 17 residues.